This section outlines one TCR beta chain sequence together with its context. Its binding antigen is unknown. The junction shows a germline mismatch at one end, possibly a read error. This record comes from a study of blood T cell repertoires in COVID-19 (dated by TCRdb to the early 2020s). Context from the whole study: Samples from collaborators originated in the United States, Italy and Spain and spanned both the acute and convalescent phases of COVID-19. A de-identified subject ID, COVID-19 status, age in years and sex were almost always included in the sample metadata. The samples were drawn from the first 160 participants of the ongoing ImmuneRACE study and from 1,254 subjects provided by 6 global collaborators. The material from the prospective study consisted of cDNA or gDNA derived from T cells, B-cell-depleted T cells, or PBMCs. Where HLA class I and class II types were available, the types were taken from metadata supplied by the sample provider, not from assay-based typing. The repertoires were made available in a free public database intended to serve as a resource for research on the immune response to SARS-CoV-2. Deeply sampled blood TCRbeta repertoires from subjects exposed to, actively infected with, or recovered from COVID-19 were included in the dataset.

What the research found in general, with its limitations: The amount of clinical and demographic metadata varied by source and participant and was provided uncurated.

The germline V gene encodes CDR1 SSHAT and CDR2 FNYEAQ (reference sequence). The CDR3, cysteine through phenylalanine, is 16 amino acids long. CDR3 DNA is the only sequence kept; it has 48 bases, read in frame from the first base. A second Seattle source provided samples from volunteer blood donors who had recovered from COVID-19. The collaborating institutions used their own protocols to collect whole blood in K2EDTA tubes. For TCRbeta analysis, collaborator samples were shipped as frozen whole blood, as isolated PBMCs, or as DNA extracted from either sample type. The immunoSEQ Assay, a bias-controlled multiplex PCR, was used to amplify TCRbeta CDR3 regions from genomic DNA. Regarding the original processing steps: Within the assay, amplification of reference gene primers was used to estimate how many nucleated cells each sample contained. Sequence reads were collapsed and filtered to measure the absolute abundance of every unique TCRbeta CDR3 rearrangement. For each sample, productive Simpson clonality was calculated as the square root of Simpson's diversity index over productive rearrangements. The table was pulled from immuneACCESS by TCRdb, which kept in-frame rearrangements only. Such tables lose some clones; where checked, under half of the loss comes from unresolved V genes, and the rest has no known cause. V and J calls plus clone size are reproduced from that table; the DNA served to infer D and trimming. The sample has fewer than 350,000 clones on record, 70% to 90% of them singletons. Approximately 2% of the sample rests with the top ten.

Recombination connected TRBV7-7 to TRBJ2-5, and 11 junctional nucleotides match TRBD2. The receptor comes from a woman under 40 who had recovered from COVID-19. Sequenced material: peripheral blood. The encoded CDR3 is CASSPQLAGVGETQYF. The bases read TGTGCTAGCAGCCCGCAACTAGCGGGGGTGGGAGAGACCCAGTACTTC.